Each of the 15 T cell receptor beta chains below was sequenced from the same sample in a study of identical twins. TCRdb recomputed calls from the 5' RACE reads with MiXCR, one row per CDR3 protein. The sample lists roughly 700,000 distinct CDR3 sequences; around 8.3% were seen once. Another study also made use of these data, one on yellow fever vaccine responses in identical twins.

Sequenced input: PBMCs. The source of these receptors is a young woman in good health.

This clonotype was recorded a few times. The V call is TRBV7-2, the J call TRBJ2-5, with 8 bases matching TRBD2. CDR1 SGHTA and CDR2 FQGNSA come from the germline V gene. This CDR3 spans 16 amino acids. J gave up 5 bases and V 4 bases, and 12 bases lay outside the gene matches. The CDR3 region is CASSSPASGRLETQYF. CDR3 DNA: TGTGCCAGCAGCTCTCCAGCCAGCGGGAGATTGGAGACCCAGTACTTC.

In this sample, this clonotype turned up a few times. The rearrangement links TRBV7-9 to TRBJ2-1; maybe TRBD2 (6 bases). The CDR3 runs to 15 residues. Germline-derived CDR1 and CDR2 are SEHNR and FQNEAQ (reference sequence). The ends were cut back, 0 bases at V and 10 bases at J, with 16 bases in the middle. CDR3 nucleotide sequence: TGTGCCAGCAGCTTAGCGACGGGACTCCTGGGAGAGCAGTTCTTC. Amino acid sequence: CASSLATGLLGEQFF.

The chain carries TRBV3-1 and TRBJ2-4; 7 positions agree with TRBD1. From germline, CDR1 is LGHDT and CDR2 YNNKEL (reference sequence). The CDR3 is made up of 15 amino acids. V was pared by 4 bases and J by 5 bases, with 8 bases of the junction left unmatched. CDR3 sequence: CASSRHRDSQNIQYF. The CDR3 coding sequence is TGTGCCAGCAGCCGCCATAGGGACAGTCAAAACATTCAGTACTTC.

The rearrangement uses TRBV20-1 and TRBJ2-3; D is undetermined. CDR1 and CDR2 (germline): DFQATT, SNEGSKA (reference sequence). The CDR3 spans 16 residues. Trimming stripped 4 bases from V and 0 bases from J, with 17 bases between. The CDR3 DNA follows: TGCAGTGCTATATTAGCCGCCGTAACTAGCACAGATACGCAGTATTTT. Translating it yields CSAILAAVTSTDTQYF.

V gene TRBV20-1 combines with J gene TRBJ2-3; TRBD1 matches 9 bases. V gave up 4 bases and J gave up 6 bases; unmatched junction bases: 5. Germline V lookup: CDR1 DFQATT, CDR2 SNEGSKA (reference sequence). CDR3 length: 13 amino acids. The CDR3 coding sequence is TGCAGTGCTACCGGGACAGGGACGGATACGCAGTATTTT. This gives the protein CSATGTGTDTQYF.

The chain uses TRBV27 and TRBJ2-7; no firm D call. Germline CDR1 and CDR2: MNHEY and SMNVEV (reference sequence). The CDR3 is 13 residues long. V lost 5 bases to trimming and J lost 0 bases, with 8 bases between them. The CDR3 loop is CASSDLSSYEQYF. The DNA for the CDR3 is TGTGCCAGCAGTGACCTAAGCTCCTACGAGCAGTACTTC.

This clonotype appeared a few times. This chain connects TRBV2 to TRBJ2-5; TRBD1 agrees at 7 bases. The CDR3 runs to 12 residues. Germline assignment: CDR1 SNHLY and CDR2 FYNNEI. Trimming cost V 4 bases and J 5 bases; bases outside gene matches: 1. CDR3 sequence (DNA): TGTGCCAGCAGTGGGGACAGTGAGACCCAGTACTTC. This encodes CASSGDSETQYF.

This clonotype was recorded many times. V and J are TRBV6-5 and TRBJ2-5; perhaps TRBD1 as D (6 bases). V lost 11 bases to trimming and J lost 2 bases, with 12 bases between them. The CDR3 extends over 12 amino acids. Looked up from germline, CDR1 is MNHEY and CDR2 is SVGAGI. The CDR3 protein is CAPGRGQETQYF. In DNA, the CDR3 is TGTGCCCCCGGTAGGGGGCAAGAGACCCAGTACTTC.

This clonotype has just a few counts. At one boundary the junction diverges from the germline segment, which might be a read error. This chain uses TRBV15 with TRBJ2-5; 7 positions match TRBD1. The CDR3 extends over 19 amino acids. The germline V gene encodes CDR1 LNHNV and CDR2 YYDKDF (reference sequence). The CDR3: CATSRDFSDDGQVQEAQYF. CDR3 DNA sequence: TGTGCCACCAGCAGAGATTTTTCCGACGACGGACAGGTCCAAGAGGCCCAGTACTTC. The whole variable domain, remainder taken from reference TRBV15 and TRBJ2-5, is DAMVIQNPRYQVTQFGKPVTLSCSQTLNHNVMYWYQQKSSQAPKLLFHYYDKDFNNEADTPDNFQSRRPNTSFCFLDIRSPGLGDTAMYLCATSRDFSDDGQVQEAQYFGPGTRLLVL.

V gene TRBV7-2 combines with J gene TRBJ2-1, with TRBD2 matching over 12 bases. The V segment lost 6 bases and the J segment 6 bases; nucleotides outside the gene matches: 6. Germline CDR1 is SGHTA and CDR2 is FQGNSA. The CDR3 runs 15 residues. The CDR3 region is CASRYGLAGFNEQFF. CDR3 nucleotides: TGTGCCAGCAGATATGGACTAGCGGGATTCAATGAGCAGTTCTTC.

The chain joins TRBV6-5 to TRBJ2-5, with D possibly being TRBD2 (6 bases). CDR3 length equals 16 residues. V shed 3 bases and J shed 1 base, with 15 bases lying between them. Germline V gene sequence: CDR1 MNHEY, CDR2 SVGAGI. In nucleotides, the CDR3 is TGTGCCAGCAGTTATAGGGGCGGGGTGATCCAAGAGACCCAGTACTTC. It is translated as CASSYRGGVIQETQYF.

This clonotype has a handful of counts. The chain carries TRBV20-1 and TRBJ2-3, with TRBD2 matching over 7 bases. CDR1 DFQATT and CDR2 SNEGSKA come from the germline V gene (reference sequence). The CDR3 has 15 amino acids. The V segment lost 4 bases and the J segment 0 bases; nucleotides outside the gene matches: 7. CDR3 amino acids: CSATGLTYSTDTQYF. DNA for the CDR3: TGCAGTGCTACGGGACTAACCTACAGCACAGATACGCAGTATTTT.

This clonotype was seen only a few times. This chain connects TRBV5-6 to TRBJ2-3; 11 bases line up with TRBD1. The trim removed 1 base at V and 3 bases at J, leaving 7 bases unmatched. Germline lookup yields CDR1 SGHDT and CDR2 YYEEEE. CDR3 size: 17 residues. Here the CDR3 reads CASSLYPGQGVTDTQYF. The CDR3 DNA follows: TGTGCCAGCAGCTTGTACCCGGGACAGGGGGTAACAGATACGCAGTATTTT.

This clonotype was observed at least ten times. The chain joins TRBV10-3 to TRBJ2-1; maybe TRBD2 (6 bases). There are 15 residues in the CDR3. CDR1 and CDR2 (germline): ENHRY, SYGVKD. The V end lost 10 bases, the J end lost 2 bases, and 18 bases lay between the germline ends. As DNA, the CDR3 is TGTGCCACCACCCCAGGAGTAGCGGCCTACAATGAGCAGTTCTTC. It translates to CATTPGVAAYNEQFF.

The CDR3 sequence is CASSQEGRRYF. The CDR3, as DNA: TGCGCCAGCAGCCAAGAAGGACGGCGGTATTTT. The chain couples TRBV4-3 to TRBJ2-3, with unresolved D. The CDR3 length is 11 residues. V lost 0 bases and J lost 14, with 9 bases in between. Germline V lookup: CDR1 LGHNA, CDR2 YSLEER.